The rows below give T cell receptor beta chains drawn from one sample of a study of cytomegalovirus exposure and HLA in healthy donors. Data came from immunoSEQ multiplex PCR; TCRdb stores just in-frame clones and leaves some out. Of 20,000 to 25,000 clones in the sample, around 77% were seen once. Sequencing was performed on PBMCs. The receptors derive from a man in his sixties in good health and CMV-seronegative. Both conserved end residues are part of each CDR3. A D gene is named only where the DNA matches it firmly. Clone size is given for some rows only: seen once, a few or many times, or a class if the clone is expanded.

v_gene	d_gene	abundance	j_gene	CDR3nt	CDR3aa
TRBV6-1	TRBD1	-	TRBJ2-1	TGTGCCAGCAATGAGGACAGGGGGCTGGGGAATGAGCAGTTCTTC	CASNEDRGLGNEQFF
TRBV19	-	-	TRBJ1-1	TGTGCCAGCACGGACAGAGGGCCAGAGACTGAAGCTTTCTTT	CASTDRGPETEAFF
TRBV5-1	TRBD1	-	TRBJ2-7	TGCGCCAGCAGCTTGTTAGGGGGCATCTCCTACGAGCAGTACTTC	CASSLLGGISYEQYF
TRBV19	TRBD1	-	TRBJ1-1	TGTGCCAGTAATATTGCAGGGGGCTACACTGAAGCTTTCTTT	CASNIAGGYTEAFF
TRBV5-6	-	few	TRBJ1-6	TGTGCCAGCAGCTCCAGGGAATCACCCCTCCACTTT	CASSSRESPLHF
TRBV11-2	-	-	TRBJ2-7	TGTGCCAGCAGCTATGGGGGGGCAGACTCCTACGAGCAGTACTTC	CASSYGGADSYEQYF
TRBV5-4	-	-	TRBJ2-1	TGTGCCAGCACCAGGGGTCCTAGTATCTCCTACAATGAGCAGTTCTTC	CASTRGPSISYNEQFF
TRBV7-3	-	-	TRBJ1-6	TGTGCCAGCAGCTTAATGGGTTACAGTAATTCACCCCTCCACTTT	CASSLMGYSNSPLHF
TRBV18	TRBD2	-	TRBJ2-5	TGTGCCAGCTCACCCGGGGCTAGCGGGAGAGGGAGCCAAGAGACCCAGTACTTC	CASSPGASGRGSQETQYF
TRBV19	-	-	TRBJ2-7	TGTGCCAGTAGTATAGAATCGGGTTACCCTCGGGAGCAGTACTTC	CASSIESGYPREQYF
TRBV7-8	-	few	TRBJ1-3	TGTGCCAGCAGCTTAGGGTATCGAGGCATCCGAAACACCATATATTTT	CASSLGYRGIRNTIYF
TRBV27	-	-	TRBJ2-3	TGTGCCAGCAGTCTCCTCCCGGGACACTTCACAGATACGCAGTATTTT	CASSLLPGHFTDTQYF
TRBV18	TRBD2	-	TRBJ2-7	TGTGCCAGCTCACCACGGGCGGGGGGGGACGAGCAGTACTTC	CASSPRAGGDEQYF
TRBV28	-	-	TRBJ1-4	TGTGCCAGCAGTTCCCGCAGACACAGGGTAACTAATGAAAAACTGTTTTTT	CASSSRRHRVTNEKLFF
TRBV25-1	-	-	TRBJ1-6	TGTGCCAGCAGTTGGTCAGGGGTAAGGTATTCACCCCTCCACTTT	CASSWSGVRYSPLHF